This is a list of T cell receptor beta chains from one sample in a study of T cell responses to AZD1222 COVID-19 vaccine. The table came from immunoSEQ multiplex PCR; TCRdb's copy has only in-frame clones and leaves some out. The repertoire consists of approximately 150,000 clones, with about 88% occurring once and the leading ten covering around 4.9%. The source material was peripheral blood, sampled on day 0 of AZD1222 vaccination. The source of these receptors is an adult in good health. Each CDR3 is given with its conserved first and last residue. The D gene is left open where the match is weak. Size values are once, few and many counts, or a class for expanded clones, and some rows have none.

d_gene,abundance,v_gene,j_gene,CDR3aa,CDR3nt
-,few,TRBV5-1,TRBJ1-1,CASSPQGMNTEAFF,TGCGCCAGCAGCCCACAGGGTATGAACACTGAAGCTTTCTTT
-,-,TRBV11-2,TRBJ2-5,CASSLNTGLQETQYF,TGTGCCAGCAGCTTAAACACAGGGTTGCAAGAGACCCAGTACTTC
-,-,TRBV7-2,TRBJ1-1,CASRSSLNTEAFF,TGTGCCAGCAGGTCTAGTTTAAACACTGAAGCTTTCTTT
-,-,TRBV7-6,TRBJ1-4,CASSKAAGSGEKLFF,TGTGCCAGCAGCAAGGCGGCAGGAAGTGGAGAAAAACTGTTTTTT
-,-,TRBV6-2/TRBV6-3,TRBJ1-5,CASSLGALTNQPQHF,TGTGCCAGCAGTCTGGGGGCACTTACTAATCAGCCCCAGCATTTT
-,-,TRBV5-4,TRBJ2-2,CASSSPLSGNTGELFF,TGTGCCAGCAGTTCCCCCTTAAGCGGGAACACCGGGGAGCTGTTTTTT
-,-,TRBV7-2,TRBJ1-4,CASSPVGGYEKLFF,TGTGCCAGCAGCCCAGTAGGGGGGTATGAAAAACTGTTTTTT
-,-,TRBV9,TRBJ2-3,CATARGPSTDTQYF,TGTGCCACCGCGAGGGGTCCTAGCACAGATACGCAGTATTTT
TRBD1,-,TRBV12-5,TRBJ2-5,CASGSSPGTGGETQYF,TGTGCTAGTGGTTCTAGCCCGGGTACAGGGGGCGAGACCCAGTACTTC
-,-,TRBV20-1,TRBJ2-5,CSASLGEETQYF,TGCAGTGCTAGTTTGGGGGAAGAGACCCAGTACTTC
-,-,TRBV18,TRBJ2-7,CASSPSTYEQYF,TGTGCCAGCTCGCCATCCACCTACGAGCAGTACTTC
-,-,TRBV5-5,TRBJ2-7,CASSLVAVSYEQYF,TGTGCCAGCAGCTTGGTGGCAGTCTCCTACGAGCAGTACTTC
-,-,TRBV6-2/TRBV6-3,TRBJ2-3,CASSYSKPPGYHTDTQYF,TGTGCCAGCAGTTACTCTAAACCCCCCGGTTACCACACAGATACGCAGTATTTT